Following are 25 T cell receptor beta chains from one sample sequenced in a study of response to subunit inactivated influenza vaccine. MiXCR, run by TCRdb on the RT-PCR reads, gives a single entry per CDR3 protein. The profile shows approximately 520,000 distinct CDR3 sequences, about 25% of them singletons. The sequencing here drew on CD4+ T cells sorted from PBMCs, taken roughly 5 days after vaccination. Receptor source: a man aged 45-65 years who received an inactivated influenza vaccine.

In this sample, this clonotype turned up a few times. The chain links TRBV12-3 or TRBV12-4 to TRBJ1-4; D is undetermined. V lost 4 bases to trimming and J lost 5 bases, with 11 bases between them. The CDR3 covers 14 residues. The CDR3 DNA sequence: TGTGCCAGCAGTTCCGTGGGCAGGAATGAAAAACTGTTTTTT. It specifies CASSSVGRNEKLFF.

The J gene is TRBJ2-7, the V gene TRBV29-1, with TRBD1 as a possible D gene (5 bases). The CDR3 extends over 12 amino acids. Germline CDR1 SQVTM, CDR2 ANQGSEA. V lost 7 bases, J lost 0 bases, and 10 bases lay in between. CDR3 DNA sequence: TGCAGCGCAAAGGACATCTCCTACGAGCAGTACTTC. This translates into CSAKDISYEQYF.

This chain uses TRBV28 with TRBJ2-3; D unclear. Germline CDR1 and CDR2: MDHEN and SYDVKM. This CDR3 region has 16 residues. V was pared by 2 bases and J by 2 bases, with 14 bases between. CDR3 protein: CASSLGPGTNTDTQYF. The CDR3 nucleotides read TGTGCCAGCAGTTTAGGCCCCGGTACCAACACAGATACGCAGTATTTT.

The chain employs TRBV11-1 and TRBJ2-1; no definite D call. CDR3 length: 16 amino acids. Germline CDR1 SGHAT, CDR2 FQDESV (reference sequence). Trimming shortened V by 2 bases and J by 2 bases, and 13 bases separated the two germline ends. The CDR3, as DNA: TGTGCCAGCAGCTTACGTGGGATGTCTCCCTACAATGAGCAGTTCTTC. Protein sequence: CASSLRGMSPYNEQFF.

Only one count was recorded for this clonotype. The chain links TRBV20-1 to TRBJ2-5; D is perhaps TRBD1 (6 bases). The V gene's germline CDR1 is DFQATT and CDR2 SNEGSKA (reference sequence). CDR3 length: 14 residues. The germline V and J ends were trimmed by 4 bases and 5 bases, with 17 bases remaining between them. The CDR3 coding sequence is TGCAGTGCTAAAACGGGACACCCTCGGGAGACCCAGTACTTC. Protein sequence: CSAKTGHPRETQYF.

The chain couples TRBV6-2 or TRBV6-3 to TRBJ1-5; D call uncertain. V lost 2 bases and J lost 0, with 14 bases in between. In germline, CDR1 is MNHEY, CDR2 SVGEGT. The CDR3 runs 17 residues. The CDR3 loop reads CASSYRPRNYSNQPQHF. CDR3 in DNA: TGTGCCAGCAGTTACAGGCCTAGGAATTATAGCAATCAGCCCCAGCATTTT.

This clonotype was counted only a few times. The chain recombines TRBV5-1 with TRBJ2-7; the D is unclear. The CDR3 spans 14 residues. Germline V gene sequence: CDR1 SGHRS, CDR2 YFSETQ. The ends were cut back, 0 bases at V and 2 bases at J, with 9 bases in the middle. For the CDR3, the DNA is TGCGCCAGCAGCTTGGGGCAGATGGCCTACGAGCAGTACTTC. Its protein product is CASSLGQMAYEQYF.

Ten or more counts support this clonotype. J is TRBJ2-3 and V is TRBV5-1; 8 bases line up with TRBD1. The germline V gene has CDR1 SGHRS and CDR2 YFSETQ. V dropped 0 bases and J dropped 14; count of bases not matched to a gene: 14. The CDR3 contains 15 residues. The CDR3 loop reads CASSLGGTGGELRYF. The CDR3 nucleotides are TGCGCCAGCAGCTTGGGCGGGACAGGCGGGGAGTTACGGTATTTT.

This rearrangement joins TRBV24-1 to TRBJ1-1, with D possibly being TRBD1 (5 bases). CDR1 is KGHDR and CDR2 is SFDVKD in the germline V gene. Trimming removed 7 bases at V and 4 bases at J, with 9 bases between. The CDR3 loop spans 12 amino acids. This CDR3 is CATRGPGTEAFF. The DNA for the CDR3 is TGTGCCACCAGGGGACCCGGCACTGAAGCTTTCTTT.

The chain carries TRBV3-1 and TRBJ1-6; possibly TRBD1 for D (5 bases). Germline CDR1 LGHDT, CDR2 YNNKEL (reference sequence). V shed 7 bases and J shed 14 bases, with 12 bases lying between them. This CDR3 comprises 11 residues. Here the CDR3 reads CASTSGATLHF. The CDR3 nucleotides read TGTGCCAGCACCAGTGGGGCCACCCTCCACTTT.

This chain links TRBV28 with TRBJ2-7, with D hard to call. The CDR3 is 14 residues long. Germline V lookup: CDR1 MDHEN, CDR2 SYDVKM. V lost 7 bases to trimming and J lost 0 bases, with 13 bases between them. The CDR3 loop reads CASNRFPSSYEQYF. DNA of the CDR3: TGTGCCAGCAACCGATTCCCGAGCTCCTACGAGCAGTACTTC. The entire variable domain, with the rest obtained from reference TRBV28 and TRBJ2-7, is as follows: DVKVTQSSRYLVKRTGEKVFLECVQDMDHENMFWYRQDPGLGLRLIYFSYDVKMKEKGDIPEGYSVSREKKERFSLILESASTNQTSMYLCASNRFPSSYEQYFGPGTRLTVT.

The V and J genes are TRBV11-2 and TRBJ2-5; D remains unclear. V lost 0 bases to trimming and J lost 4 bases, with 6 bases between them. This CDR3 has 13 amino acids. Germline values: CDR1 SGHAT, CDR2 FQNNGV. Here the CDR3 reads CASSLDPAETQYF. CDR3 nucleotides: TGTGCCAGCAGCTTAGACCCGGCAGAGACCCAGTACTTC.

This clonotype was seen a few times. This sequence joins TRBV24-1 and TRBJ2-1; 7 bases are a match to TRBD2. The CDR3 is 15 residues long. Germline CDR1 KGHDR, CDR2 SFDVKD. V lost 3 bases to trimming and J lost 8 bases; unmatched junction nucleotides: 9. In DNA form, the CDR3 reads TGTGCCACCAGTGATGGGGACTATAAATTCCATGAGCAGTTCTTC. Its translation is CATSDGDYKFHEQFF.

This rearrangement joins TRBV6-1 to TRBJ2-5, with a tentative D call TRBD1 (6 bases). Germline CDR1 and CDR2: MNHNS and SASEGT. V was shortened by 6 bases and J by 1 base, with 9 bases between the two germline ends. The length of the CDR3 is 13 residues. CDR3 in amino acids: CASRRQAQETQYF. CDR3 sequence (DNA): TGTGCCAGCAGAAGACAGGCCCAAGAGACCCAGTACTTC.

V usage is TRBV28 and J usage is TRBJ1-5; D gene unclear. V was shortened by 2 bases and J by 2 bases, with 10 bases between the two germline ends. The CDR3 is 15 amino acids. CDR1 is MDHEN and CDR2 is SYDVKM in the germline V gene. The CDR3 DNA is TGTGCCAGCAGTTTACCAGGAGATGGCAATCAGCCCCAGCATTTT. It is translated as CASSLPGDGNQPQHF.

This clonotype was detected only a few times. This sequence joins TRBV12-3 or TRBV12-4 and TRBJ2-7; D remains unclear. V was shortened by 4 bases and J by 4 bases, with 8 bases between the two germline ends. The length of the CDR3 is 12 residues. CDR3 in DNA: TGTGCCAGCAGTTCGCCAGTTTACGAGCAGTACTTC. Translating it yields CASSSPVYEQYF.

V is TRBV10-1 and J is TRBJ2-3, with 9 nucleotides matching TRBD1. With 0 bases clipped from V and 2 bases from J, the junction kept 3 bases outside the gene matches. Germline values: CDR1 WNHNN, CDR2 SYGVQD (reference sequence). CDR3 length equals 16 residues. CDR3: CASSESTGGFTDTQYF. In DNA form, the CDR3 reads TGCGCCAGCAGTGAGTCAACAGGGGGCTTCACAGATACGCAGTATTTT.

This clonotype was seen many times. The chain uses TRBV28 and TRBJ2-3; D gene ambiguous. V lost 3 bases, J lost 3 bases, and 7 bases lay in between. The length of the CDR3 is 13 residues. Germline V gives CDR1 MDHEN, CDR2 SYDVKM. CDR3 region: CASSFPRTDTQYF. CDR3 coding DNA: TGTGCCAGCAGTTTTCCCCGGACAGATACGCAGTATTTT.

This clonotype was picked up many times. The rearrangement links TRBV12-3 or TRBV12-4 to TRBJ1-1; the D gene is possibly TRBD1 (5 bases). Trimming pared 2 bases from V and 6 bases from J, leaving 13 bases between. This CDR3 has 14 residues. The CDR3 nucleotides read TGTGCCAGCAGTTTACAAGGGGCGGCCGCTGAAGCTTTCTTT. This translates into CASSLQGAAAEAFF.

This chain links TRBV5-1 with TRBJ2-3; 8 nucleotides align to TRBD1. V was clipped by 4 bases and J by 3 bases; unmatched bases: 7. Germline V gene data show CDR1 as SGHRS and CDR2 as YFSETQ. This CDR3 is built from 15 residues. CDR3 nucleotide sequence: TGCGCCAGCAGCCAGGACAGGGCCGCAACAGATACGCAGTATTTT. Encoded protein: CASSQDRAATDTQYF. Together with reference TRBV5-1 and TRBJ2-3, the CDR3 gives the full variable domain: KAGVTQTPRYLIKTRGQQVTLSCSPISGHRSVSWYQQTPGQGLQFLFEYFSETQRNKGNFPGRFSGRQFSNSRSEMNVSTLELGDSALYLCASSQDRAATDTQYFGPGTRLTVL.

V gene TRBV18 combines with J gene TRBJ2-1; weak D call: TRBD1 (6 bases). This CDR3 spans 15 amino acids. Trimming removed 2 bases at V and 7 bases at J, with 15 bases between. The germline V gene encodes CDR1 KGHSH and CDR2 LQKENI. The CDR3 region has the DNA TGTGCCAGCTCACCATTTTCCCAGAGGGGGAATGAGCAGTTCTTC. Translating gives CASSPFSQRGNEQFF.

V gene TRBV18 combines with J gene TRBJ2-3; D possibly corresponds to TRBD2 (6 bases). CDR1 KGHSH and CDR2 LQKENI come from the germline V gene. The CDR3 contains 13 residues. Trimming took off 2 bases at V and 12 bases at J, with 15 bases between the two ends. In DNA form, the CDR3 reads TGTGCCAGCTCACCAGGATTCAGAGGGACTCAGTATTTT. Its protein is CASSPGFRGTQYF. The full variable domain, its missing parts supplied by reference TRBV18 and TRBJ2-3, is NAGVMQNPRHLVRRRGQEARLRCSPMKGHSHVYWYRQLPEEGLKFMVYLQKENIIDESGMPKERFSAEFPKEGPSILRIQQVVRGDSAAYFCASSPGFRGTQYFGPGTRLTVL.

V and J are TRBV4-2 and TRBJ2-7; the match to TRBD1 covers 11 bases. Trimming at V came to 1 base and at J to 6 bases, leaving 8 bases not matched to a gene. This CDR3 has 16 amino acids. The germline gives CDR1 LGHNA, CDR2 YNFKEQ. The CDR3 sequence is CASSQGAGTGGSEQYF. CDR3 nucleotide sequence: TGTGCCAGCAGCCAAGGAGCCGGGACAGGGGGGTCCGAGCAGTACTTC.

This clonotype occurred a few times. V is TRBV10-3 and J is TRBJ2-1; D is possibly TRBD2 (5 bases). The CDR3 runs 15 residues. The V gene's germline CDR1 is ENHRY and CDR2 SYGVKD. Trimming took off 4 bases at V and 4 bases at J, with 14 bases between the two ends. The CDR3 spells CAISVTSATYNEQFF. CDR3 nucleotide sequence: TGTGCCATCAGTGTAACTAGTGCTACTTACAATGAGCAGTTCTTC.

This clonotype was seen only a few times. The chain has TRBV7-9 and TRBJ1-2; TRBD1 might be the D (6 bases). V dropped 6 bases and J dropped 4 bases, with 12 bases sitting between them. The V gene's germline CDR1 is SEHNR and CDR2 FQNEAQ (reference sequence). The CDR3 loop spans 13 amino acids. The chain's CDR3 is CASRPDSFYGYTF. The CDR3 nucleotides read TGTGCCAGCAGACCGGACAGCTTCTATGGCTACACCTTC.